Described below is a single T cell receptor (beta chain) sequence and its context. Primers for the PCR totalled 60 Vbeta and 13 Jbeta. The assay was immunoSEQ multiplex PCR, and TCRdb's table has in-frame clones only and misses some. The table lists more than 85,000 clones, over 60% of them singletons. The V gene end was trimmed by 5 bases and the J gene end by 1 base; junction bases not matched to a gene: 16. Germline values: CDR1 LNHNV, CDR2 YYDKDF (reference sequence). This CDR3 contains 18 residues. These data originate in a study of cytomegalovirus exposure and HLA in healthy donors. The specimen sequenced was PBMCs. This TCR derives from a female donor in good health and CMV-seronegative. The V and J genes are TRBV15 and TRBJ1-1; 7 nucleotides agree with TRBD1. Here the CDR3 reads CATSYGPIRDRRNTEAFF. The DNA of the CDR3 is TGTGCCACCAGCTATGGCCCTATTAGGGACAGAAGGAACACTGAAGCTTTCTTT.